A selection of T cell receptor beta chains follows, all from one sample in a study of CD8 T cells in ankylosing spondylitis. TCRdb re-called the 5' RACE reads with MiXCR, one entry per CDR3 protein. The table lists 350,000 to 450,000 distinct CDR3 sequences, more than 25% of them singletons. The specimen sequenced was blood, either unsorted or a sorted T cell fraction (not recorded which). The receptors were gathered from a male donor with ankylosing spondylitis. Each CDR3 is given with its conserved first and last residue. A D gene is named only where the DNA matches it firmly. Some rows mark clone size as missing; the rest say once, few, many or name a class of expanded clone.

CDR3 DNA: TGTGCCACCAGTGATTTGGGATTGGAGACCCAGTACTTC
CDR3 protein: CATSDLGLETQYF
V gene: TRBV24-1
J gene: TRBJ2-5
clone size: few
D gene: .

CDR3 DNA: TGCGCCAGCAGCTTCACCTTAGCGGGGGTCGAGCAGTTCTTC
CDR3 protein: CASSFTLAGVEQFF
V gene: TRBV5-1
J gene: TRBJ2-1
clone size: .
D gene: TRBD2

CDR3 DNA: TGTGCCAGCGCGAGCACCGGGACGTTCACAGATACGCAGTATTTT
CDR3 protein: CASASTGTFTDTQYF
V gene: TRBV12-3/TRBV12-4
J gene: TRBJ2-3
clone size: few
D gene: .

CDR3 DNA: TGCAGCGTACTACTAGCGGGAGGCCCCACAGATACGCAGTATTTT
CDR3 protein: CSVLLAGGPTDTQYF
V gene: TRBV29-1
J gene: TRBJ2-3
clone size: many
D gene: TRBD2

CDR3 DNA: TGTGCCAGCAGCCAAGATCGAGGTAGCGTCTCCTACGAGCAGTACTTC
CDR3 protein: CASSQDRGSVSYEQYF
V gene: TRBV3-1
J gene: TRBJ2-7
clone size: .
D gene: .

CDR3 DNA: TGTGCCACCAGTGACCCCCTCTCGATTGGCAATGAGCAGTTCTTC
CDR3 protein: CATSDPLSIGNEQFF
V gene: TRBV24-1
J gene: TRBJ2-1
clone size: .
D gene: .

CDR3 DNA: TGTGCCAGCGCGTCGGAGAACTACAATGAGCAGTTCTTC
CDR3 protein: CASASENYNEQFF
V gene: TRBV19
J gene: TRBJ2-1
clone size: .
D gene: .

CDR3 DNA: TGTGCCAGCAGTAGACAGCTGAACACTGAAGCTTTCTTT
CDR3 protein: CASSRQLNTEAFF
V gene: TRBV27
J gene: TRBJ1-1
clone size: many
D gene: .

CDR3 DNA: TGCGCCAGCAGCTTGTTCCAGATCCAGGGTGGGGAGCTGTTTTTT
CDR3 protein: CASSLFQIQGGELFF
V gene: TRBV5-1
J gene: TRBJ2-2
clone size: few
D gene: .

CDR3 DNA: TGCGCCAGCAGCTTTGGGGAAAAAGACATTCAGTACTTC
CDR3 protein: CASSFGEKDIQYF
V gene: TRBV5-1
J gene: TRBJ2-4
clone size: .
D gene: .

CDR3 DNA: TGTGCCTGGAGTGCGGACAGTAACACTGAAGCTTTCTTT
CDR3 protein: CAWSADSNTEAFF
V gene: TRBV30
J gene: TRBJ1-1
clone size: .
D gene: .

CDR3 DNA: TGCAGTGCTACCAGGACAGGGGATCAGCCCCAGCATTTT
CDR3 protein: CSATRTGDQPQHF
V gene: TRBV20-1
J gene: TRBJ1-5
clone size: .
D gene: TRBD1

CDR3 DNA: TGTGCCAGCAGCCAAGTGCTAGCGGGAGGCCGGGATCCAAAGCAGTTCTTC
CDR3 protein: CASSQVLAGGRDPKQFF
V gene: TRBV3-1
J gene: TRBJ2-1
clone size: .
D gene: TRBD2

CDR3 DNA: TGTGCCAGCAGTGATATCAGGATAGGGGGCTACACCTTC
CDR3 protein: CASSDIRIGGYTF
V gene: TRBV25-1
J gene: TRBJ1-2
clone size: .
D gene: .

CDR3 DNA: TGCAGTGTTACCGGACTAGCGGAAGAGACCCAGTACTTC
CDR3 protein: CSVTGLAEETQYF
V gene: TRBV29-1
J gene: TRBJ2-5
clone size: few
D gene: TRBD2

CDR3 DNA: TGTGCCAGCAGCACTCGGGGAGGAAACTATGGCTACACCTTC
CDR3 protein: CASSTRGGNYGYTF
V gene: TRBV12-3/TRBV12-4
J gene: TRBJ1-2
clone size: .
D gene: .

CDR3 DNA: TGTGCCAGCAGCTCTACGGGTATCTACAATGAGCAGTTCTTC
CDR3 protein: CASSSTGIYNEQFF
V gene: TRBV7-8
J gene: TRBJ2-1
clone size: .
D gene: .

CDR3 DNA: TGTGCCAGCAGTTACGGCTCAACCCAGGAGACCCAGTACTTC
CDR3 protein: CASSYGSTQETQYF
V gene: TRBV6-5
J gene: TRBJ2-5
clone size: few
D gene: .

CDR3 DNA: TGTGCCAGCAGCGGGAGACAGGCACTCGGGGAGCTGTTTTTT
CDR3 protein: CASSGRQALGELFF
V gene: TRBV7-2
J gene: TRBJ2-2
clone size: .
D gene: .

CDR3 DNA: TGCAGTGTCAGAGACCAGCGGGAATACAATGAGCAGTTCTTC
CDR3 protein: CSVRDQREYNEQFF
V gene: TRBV20-1
J gene: TRBJ2-1
clone size: .
D gene: TRBD2

CDR3 DNA: TGTGCCAGCAGCCCCCGGGTCCTAGCAACTGAAGCTTTCTTT
CDR3 protein: CASSPRVLATEAFF
V gene: TRBV3-1
J gene: TRBJ1-1
clone size: .
D gene: .

CDR3 DNA: TGCGCCAGCAGCGAGACACTTTCTAGCACAGATACGCAGTATTTT
CDR3 protein: CASSETLSSTDTQYF
V gene: TRBV5-1
J gene: TRBJ2-3
clone size: .
D gene: .

CDR3 DNA: TGTGCCACCAGCAGAGATTTAGGAGGAAACACCATATATTTT
CDR3 protein: CATSRDLGGNTIYF
V gene: TRBV15
J gene: TRBJ1-3
clone size: few
D gene: .

CDR3 DNA: TGTGCCAGCAGCAAGGACGGCAATAGCAATCAGCCCCAGCATTTT
CDR3 protein: CASSKDGNSNQPQHF
V gene: TRBV5-4
J gene: TRBJ1-5
clone size: few
D gene: .

CDR3 DNA: TGTGCCACCATGACAGCTGCTAATTCACCCCTCCACTTT
CDR3 protein: CATMTAANSPLHF
V gene: TRBV6-6
J gene: TRBJ1-6
clone size: .
D gene: .

CDR3 DNA: TGTGCCAGCAGCTTAGATCACAGCCTCAATCAGCCCCAGCATTTT
CDR3 protein: CASSLDHSLNQPQHF
V gene: TRBV11-2
J gene: TRBJ1-5
clone size: few
D gene: .

CDR3 DNA: TGTGCCACCAGTGATTTGCCGCTAGCGGGAGCGGTAGATACGCAGTATTTT
CDR3 protein: CATSDLPLAGAVDTQYF
V gene: TRBV24-1
J gene: TRBJ2-3
clone size: many
D gene: TRBD2

CDR3 DNA: TGTGCCAGCTCAAGAACTAGGGAGATGATCGGGGAGCTGTTTTTT
CDR3 protein: CASSRTREMIGELFF
V gene: TRBV18
J gene: TRBJ2-2
clone size: few
D gene: .

CDR3 DNA: TGTGCCATCAGTGTAGGGACTAGCGGGAATCCCCATGAGCAGTTCTTC
CDR3 protein: CAISVGTSGNPHEQFF
V gene: TRBV10-3
J gene: TRBJ2-1
clone size: .
D gene: TRBD2

CDR3 DNA: TGTGCCAGCAGTTACGGGGCAGGGCCCCACAATGAGCAGTTCTTC
CDR3 protein: CASSYGAGPHNEQFF
V gene: TRBV6-5
J gene: TRBJ2-1
clone size: .
D gene: .

CDR3 DNA: TGTGCCAGCAGTCCCGGGACTAGCGTACAAGAAAATGAGCAGTTCTTC
CDR3 protein: CASSPGTSVQENEQFF
V gene: TRBV27
J gene: TRBJ2-1
clone size: .
D gene: TRBD2

CDR3 DNA: TGCAGTGCCCCAAGCGGGAGTTGGGGTGAGACCCAGTACTTC
CDR3 protein: CSAPSGSWGETQYF
V gene: TRBV20-1
J gene: TRBJ2-5
clone size: .
D gene: TRBD2

CDR3 DNA: TGTGCCAGCACCCTGACAGCAACTAATGAAAAACTGTTTTTT
CDR3 protein: CASTLTATNEKLFF
V gene: TRBV12-3/TRBV12-4
J gene: TRBJ1-4
clone size: .
D gene: .

CDR3 DNA: TGTGCCAGCTCACCAACACAGGAGTGGACTGAAGCTTTCTTT
CDR3 protein: CASSPTQEWTEAFF
V gene: TRBV18
J gene: TRBJ1-1
clone size: .
D gene: .

CDR3 DNA: TGTGCCAGCAGTTACAGGTCCCTTGAGGGTCTCTGGAGTGAGCAGTTCTTC
CDR3 protein: CASSYRSLEGLWSEQFF
V gene: TRBV6-5
J gene: TRBJ2-1
clone size: few
D gene: .